The 5 T cell receptor beta chains given below trace back to one sample, sequenced in a study of a mutant IDH1 vaccine in newly diagnosed glioma. Stated time point: baseline, week 1 (first vaccination visit). Treatment meaning: pre-vaccination baseline after standard-of-care therapy. The repertoire was sequenced with immunoSEQ multiplex PCR; TCRdb's copy has only in-frame clones and lacks some. The sample includes 30,000 to 35,000 clones, around four fifths of them seen just once. Source: peripheral blood mononuclear cells (PBMCs), taken from a glioma patient treated with radiotherapy, temozolomide or both. These receptor sequences come from a man in his fifties with glioma. Some clones in this sample may be carry-over from other donors' samples.

In this sample, this clone turned up once. The chain couples TRBV15 to TRBJ2-7, with D unresolved. Per the germline V gene, CDR1 is LNHNV and CDR2 is YYDKDF (reference sequence). The germline V and J ends were trimmed by 4 bases and 3 bases, with 13 bases remaining between them. CDR3 size: 14 residues. In DNA, the CDR3 is TGTGCCACCAGCAACCGGGCCTCCAACTACGAGCAGTACTTC. This translates into CATSNRASNYEQYF.

The rearrangement uses TRBV19 and TRBJ2-6; D is ambiguous. CDR1 is LNHDA, CDR2 SQIVND, per germline (reference sequence). The CDR3 runs 12 residues. V was pared by 7 bases and J by 3 bases, with 4 bases between. In DNA, the CDR3 is TGTGCCAGTACGGGTGGGGCCAACGTCCTGACTTTC. Amino acid sequence: CASTGGANVLTF.

The V and J genes are TRBV7-9 and TRBJ2-5, with TRBD1 matching over 7 bases. V shed 6 bases and J 3 bases; nucleotides not matched to a gene: 4. Germline V gene data show CDR1 as SEHNR and CDR2 as FQNEAQ (reference sequence). The CDR3 consists of 13 residues. The CDR3 DNA reads TGTGCCAGCAGAATACAGGGGAAAGAGACCCAGTACTTC. Residues: CASRIQGKETQYF.

This clone showed up just a few times. The rearrangement uses TRBV30 and TRBJ1-5; D unclear. Between the trimmed V and J ends, which lost 0 bases and 6 bases, there was a span of 6 bases. The germline CDR1 and CDR2 sequences are GTSNPN and SVGIG (reference sequence). The CDR3 totals 12 residues. CDR3 nucleotides: TGTGCCTGGAGTGTAACCAGTCAGCCCCAGCATTTT. It is translated as CAWSVTSQPQHF. Drawing the rest from reference TRBV30 and TRBJ1-5, the complete variable domain is SQTIHQWPATLVQPVGSPLSLECTVEGTSNPNLYWYRQAAGRGLQLLFYSVGIGQISSEVPQNLSASRPQDRQFILSSKKLLLSDSGFYLCAWSVTSQPQHFGDGTRLSIL.

The chain couples TRBV6-5 to TRBJ1-2; 7 bases align to TRBD1. Germline lookup yields CDR1 MNHEY and CDR2 SVGAGI. J gave up 4 bases and V 5 bases, and 10 bases lay outside the gene matches. This CDR3 comprises 15 residues. CDR3 region: CASSRQTGVGYGYTF. CDR3 sequence (DNA): TGTGCCAGCAGTCGCCAAACAGGGGTTGGCTATGGCTACACCTTC.